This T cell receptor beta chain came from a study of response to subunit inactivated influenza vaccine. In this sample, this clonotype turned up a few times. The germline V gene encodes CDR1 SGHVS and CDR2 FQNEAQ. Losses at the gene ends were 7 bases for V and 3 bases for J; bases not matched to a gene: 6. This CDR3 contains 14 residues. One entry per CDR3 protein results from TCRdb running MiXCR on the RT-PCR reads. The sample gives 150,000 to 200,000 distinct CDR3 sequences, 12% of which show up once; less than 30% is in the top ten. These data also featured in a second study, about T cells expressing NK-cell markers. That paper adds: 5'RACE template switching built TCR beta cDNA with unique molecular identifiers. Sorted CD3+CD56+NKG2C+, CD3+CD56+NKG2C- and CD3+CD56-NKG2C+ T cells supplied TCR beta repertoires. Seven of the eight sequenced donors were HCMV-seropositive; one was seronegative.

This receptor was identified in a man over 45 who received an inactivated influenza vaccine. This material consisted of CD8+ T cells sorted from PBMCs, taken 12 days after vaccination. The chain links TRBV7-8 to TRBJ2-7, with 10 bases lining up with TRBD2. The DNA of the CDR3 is TGTGCCAGCAAAATCCGGACTAGCGGCTACGAGCAGTACTTC. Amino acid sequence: CASKIRTSGYEQYF.